The entry that follows covers one T cell receptor beta chain sequence. The CDR3 is 19 residues long. V gave up 5 bases and J gave up 6 bases; unmatched junction bases: 21. CDR1 is SEHNR and CDR2 is FQNEAQ in the germline V gene (reference sequence). Documented treatment: randomized to nivolumab then ipilimumab (arm A) or the reverse (arm B). Patients had received no earlier DNA-damaging chemotherapy. TCRdb's copy holds only in-frame clones and misses some; the assay was immunoSEQ multiplex PCR. The repertoire includes around 20,000 clones, 75% to 85% of them detected once, and 35% to 45% sits in the top ten. These data originate in a study of sequential checkpoint blockade in melanoma. Study details: Each arm's sequence ended with maintenance nivolumab.

The sequencing here drew on CD8+ T cells sorted from blood (inferred from file names), taken from a patient given nivolumab and ipilimumab in sequence. V and J are TRBV7-9 and TRBJ1-2, with 10 bases lining up with TRBD1. The sequence was collected from a human donor with melanoma. This CDR3 is CASSTRSGTGERMAHGYTF. The DNA for the CDR3 is TGTGCCAGCAGCACACGCTCCGGGACAGGGGAGAGGATGGCGCATGGCTACACCTTC.